The 8 T cell receptor beta chains below all came from one sample that was sequenced in a study of Graves' ophthalmopathy and Graves' hyperthyroidism (dated by TCRdb to 2016 to 2018). The sequencer listed for this sample is Illumina HiSeq 2000. For repertoire sequencing, TCR beta CDR3 regions were amplified from RNA transcripts. A first-round RT-PCR used HTBI primers with the Qiagen OneStep RT-PCR kit, followed by a second-round multiplex PCR, size selection and purification. The public reads were reanalyzed by TCRdb: fastp trimming at Q25, MiXCR alignment, in-frame beta chains only. Rows are unified per CDR3 protein, each entry keeping the most common DNA and genes. In this sample the table shows just over 600,000 distinct CDR3 sequences, approximately 21% of which occur a single time. 7.1% of the sample is in the top ten clones. What was sequenced was peripheral blood. The receptors stem from a woman aged 18-29 years with stable Graves' hyperthyroidism. Some clones in this sample may be carry-over from other donors' samples. Donor details come from another sample of the same person, matched by shared clones.

In its sample, this clonotype was seen a few times. The chain links TRBV4-2 to TRBJ1-5; TRBD1 aligns across 7 bases. Trimming took 0 bases from V and 13 from J; bases not matched to a gene: 9. Germline CDR1 LGHNA, CDR2 YNFKEQ. The CDR3 is 14 amino acids. In DNA, the CDR3 is TGTGCCAGCAGCCAAGATCTTTCCCTGGGACAGCAGCATTTT. As protein: CASSQDLSLGQQHF.

The chain combines TRBV20-1 with TRBJ2-3; D perhaps matches TRBD2 (6 bases). V lost 6 bases, J lost 2 bases, and 15 bases lay in between. The CDR3 has 14 amino acids. In germline, CDR1 is DFQATT, CDR2 SNEGSKA (reference sequence). DNA of the CDR3: TGCAGTGCCTCAACGGTGGGACTCACAGATACGCAGTATTTT. Its translation: CSASTVGLTDTQYF.

This clonotype was seen at least ten times. The chain couples TRBV6-5 to TRBJ2-5, with no clear D. The CDR3 is 13 residues long. Looked up from germline, CDR1 is MNHEY and CDR2 is SVGAGI. V shed 4 bases and J shed 5 bases, with 11 bases lying between them. Here the CDR3 reads CASSSWVRETQYF. The CDR3 nucleotides read TGTGCCAGCAGTTCCTGGGTTCGGGAGACCCAGTACTTC.

This clonotype was seen repeatedly, ten times or more. V usage is TRBV12-3 or TRBV12-4 and J usage is TRBJ1-1; maybe TRBD1 (5 bases). The ends were cut back, 9 bases at V and 3 bases at J, with 11 bases in the middle. The CDR3 sequence is 12 residues long. CDR3 loop: CASTAGYTEAFF. The DNA for the CDR3 is TGTGCCAGTACCGCAGGGTACACTGAAGCTTTCTTT.

This clonotype appeared many times. The chain is built from TRBV6-5 and TRBJ1-2, with 9 bases that match TRBD1. Losses at the gene ends were 4 bases for V and 1 base for J; bases not matched to a gene: 7. The CDR3 runs to 16 residues. Germline V gene lookup returns CDR1 MNHEY and CDR2 SVGAGI. This chain's CDR3 is CASSFRDRALNYGYTF. The DNA for the CDR3 is TGTGCCAGCAGTTTCCGGGACAGGGCGCTTAACTATGGCTACACCTTC.

The chain is built from TRBV2 and TRBJ2-2, with D unresolved. Trimming pared 6 bases from V and 0 bases from J, leaving 11 bases between. This CDR3 region has 15 residues. Germline loops: CDR1 SNHLY, CDR2 FYNNEI. DNA of the CDR3: TGTGCCAGCAGGAGGACCCCCGCGAACACCGGGGAGCTGTTTTTT. Translated: CASRRTPANTGELFF.

The rearrangement uses TRBV25-1 and TRBJ2-7, with D possibly TRBD1 on 6 matching bases. From germline, CDR1 is MGHDK and CDR2 SYGVNS. This CDR3 has 15 amino acids. Trimming pared 3 bases from V and 5 bases from J, leaving 17 bases between. DNA for the CDR3: TGTGCCAGCAGTGACTCCGGGACACATGGTCACGAGCAGTACTTC. It codes for CASSDSGTHGHEQYF.

This clonotype has ten or more counts. This sequence joins TRBV7-2 and TRBJ2-7; D possibly corresponds to TRBD1 (6 bases). Germline lookup yields CDR1 SGHTA and CDR2 FQGNSA. CDR3 length equals 14 residues. V lost 5 bases to trimming and J lost 0 bases, with 11 bases between them. This CDR3 is CASSPNRVSYEQYF. Here the CDR3 DNA reads TGTGCCAGCAGCCCAAACAGGGTCTCCTACGAGCAGTACTTC. Variable domain in full (rest from reference TRBV7-2 and TRBJ2-7): GAGVSQSPSNKVTEKGKDVELRCDPISGHTALYWYRQSLGQGLEFLIYFQGNSAPDKSGLPSDRFSAERTGGSVSTLTIQRTQQEDSAVYLCASSPNRVSYEQYFGPGTRLTVT.